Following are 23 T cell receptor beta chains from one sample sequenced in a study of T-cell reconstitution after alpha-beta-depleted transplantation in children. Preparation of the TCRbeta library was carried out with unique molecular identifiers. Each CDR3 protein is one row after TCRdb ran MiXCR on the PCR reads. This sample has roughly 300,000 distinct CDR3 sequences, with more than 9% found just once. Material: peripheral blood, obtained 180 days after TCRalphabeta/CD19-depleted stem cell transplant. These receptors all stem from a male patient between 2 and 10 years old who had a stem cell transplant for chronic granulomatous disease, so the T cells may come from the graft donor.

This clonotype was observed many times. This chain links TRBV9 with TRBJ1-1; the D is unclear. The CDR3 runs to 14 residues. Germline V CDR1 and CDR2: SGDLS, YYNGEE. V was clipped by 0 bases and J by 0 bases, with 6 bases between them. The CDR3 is CASSVGVMNTEAFF. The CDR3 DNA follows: TGTGCCAGCAGCGTAGGAGTTATGAACACTGAAGCTTTCTTT.

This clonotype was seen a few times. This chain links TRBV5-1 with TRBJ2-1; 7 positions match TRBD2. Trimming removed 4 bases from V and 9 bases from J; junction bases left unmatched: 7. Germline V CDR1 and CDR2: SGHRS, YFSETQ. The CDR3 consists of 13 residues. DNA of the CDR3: TGCGCCAGCAGCCCCTGGGGGGGTGCTGAGCAGTTCTTC. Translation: CASSPWGGAEQFF.

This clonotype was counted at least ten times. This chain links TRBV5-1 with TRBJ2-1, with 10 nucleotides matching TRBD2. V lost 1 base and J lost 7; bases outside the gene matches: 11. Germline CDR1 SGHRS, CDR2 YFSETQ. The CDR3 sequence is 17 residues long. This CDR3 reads CASSLREAGGPGNEQFF. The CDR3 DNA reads TGCGCCAGCAGCTTGCGTGAAGCGGGGGGGCCGGGGAATGAGCAGTTCTTC.

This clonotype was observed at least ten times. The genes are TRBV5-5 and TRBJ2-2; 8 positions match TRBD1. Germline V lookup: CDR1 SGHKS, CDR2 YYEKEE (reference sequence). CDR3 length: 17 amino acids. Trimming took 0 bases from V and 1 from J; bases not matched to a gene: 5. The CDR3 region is CASSLVTGTGNTGELFF. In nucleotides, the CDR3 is TGTGCCAGCAGCTTGGTAACCGGGACAGGGAACACCGGGGAGCTGTTTTTT.

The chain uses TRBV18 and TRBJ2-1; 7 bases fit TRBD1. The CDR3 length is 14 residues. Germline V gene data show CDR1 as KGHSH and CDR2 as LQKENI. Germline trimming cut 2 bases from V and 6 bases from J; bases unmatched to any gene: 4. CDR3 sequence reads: CASSPSDRSNEQFF. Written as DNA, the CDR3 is TGTGCCAGCTCACCATCGGACAGGAGCAATGAGCAGTTCTTC.

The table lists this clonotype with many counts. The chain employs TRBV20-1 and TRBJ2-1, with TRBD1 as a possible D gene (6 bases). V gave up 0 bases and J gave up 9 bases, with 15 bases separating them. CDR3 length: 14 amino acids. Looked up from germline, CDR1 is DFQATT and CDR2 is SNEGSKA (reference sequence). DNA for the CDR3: TGCAGTGCTAGAGATCTGGGGGCTAGCATTGAGCAGTTCTTC. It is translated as CSARDLGASIEQFF.

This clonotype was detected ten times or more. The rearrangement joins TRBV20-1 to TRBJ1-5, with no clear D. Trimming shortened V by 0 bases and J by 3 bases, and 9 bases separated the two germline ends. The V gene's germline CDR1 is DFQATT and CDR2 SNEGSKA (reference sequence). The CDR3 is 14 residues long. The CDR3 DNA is TGCAGTGCTAGAGATGTACGTTCCAATCAGCCCCAGCATTTT. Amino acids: CSARDVRSNQPQHF.

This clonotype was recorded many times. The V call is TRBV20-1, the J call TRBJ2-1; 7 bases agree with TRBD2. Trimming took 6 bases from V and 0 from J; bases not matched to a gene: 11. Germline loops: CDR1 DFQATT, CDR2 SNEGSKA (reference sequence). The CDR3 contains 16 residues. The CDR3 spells CSAPERETFSYNEQFF. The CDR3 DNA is TGCAGTGCCCCGGAGCGGGAAACATTCTCCTACAATGAGCAGTTCTTC.

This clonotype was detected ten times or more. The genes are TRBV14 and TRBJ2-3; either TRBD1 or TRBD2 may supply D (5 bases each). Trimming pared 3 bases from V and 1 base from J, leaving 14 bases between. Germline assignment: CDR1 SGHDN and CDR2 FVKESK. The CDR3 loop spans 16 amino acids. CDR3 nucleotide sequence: TGTGCCAGCAGCCAGGGTCGCCCGGGGCGCACAGATACGCAGTATTTT. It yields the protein CASSQGRPGRTDTQYF.

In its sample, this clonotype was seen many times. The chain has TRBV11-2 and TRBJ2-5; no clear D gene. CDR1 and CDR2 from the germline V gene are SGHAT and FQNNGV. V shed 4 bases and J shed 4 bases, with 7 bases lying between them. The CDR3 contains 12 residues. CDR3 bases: TGTGCCAGCAGCTGGGCTCGAGAGACCCAGTACTTC. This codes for CASSWARETQYF.

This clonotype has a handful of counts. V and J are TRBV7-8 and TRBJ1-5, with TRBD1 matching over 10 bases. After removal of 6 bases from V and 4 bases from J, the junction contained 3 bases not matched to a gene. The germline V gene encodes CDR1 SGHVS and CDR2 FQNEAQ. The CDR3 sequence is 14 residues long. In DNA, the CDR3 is TGTGCCAGCAGAGGGGACAGGGGAAATCAGCCCCAGCATTTT. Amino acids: CASRGDRGNQPQHF.

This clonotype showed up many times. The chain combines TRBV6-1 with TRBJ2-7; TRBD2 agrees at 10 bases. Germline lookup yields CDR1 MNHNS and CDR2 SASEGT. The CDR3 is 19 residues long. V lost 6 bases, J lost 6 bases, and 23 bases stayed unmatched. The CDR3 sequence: CASSSTGGLLAGEASEQYF. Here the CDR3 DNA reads TGTGCCAGCAGCTCCACCGGGGGATTGCTAGCGGGGGAGGCCTCCGAGCAGTACTTC.

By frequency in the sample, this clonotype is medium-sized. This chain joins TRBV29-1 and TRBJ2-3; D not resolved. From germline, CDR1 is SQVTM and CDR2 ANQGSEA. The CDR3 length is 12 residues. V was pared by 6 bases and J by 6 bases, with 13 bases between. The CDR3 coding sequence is TGCAGCGTGAAGGTGGGGTCTGATACGCAGTATTTT. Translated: CSVKVGSDTQYF.

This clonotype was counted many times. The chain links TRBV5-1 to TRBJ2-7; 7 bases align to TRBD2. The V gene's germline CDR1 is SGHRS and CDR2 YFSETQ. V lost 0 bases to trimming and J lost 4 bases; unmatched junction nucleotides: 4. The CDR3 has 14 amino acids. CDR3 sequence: CASSLDGGGYEQYF. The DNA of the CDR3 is TGCGCCAGCAGCTTGGATGGGGGGGGTTACGAGCAGTACTTC.

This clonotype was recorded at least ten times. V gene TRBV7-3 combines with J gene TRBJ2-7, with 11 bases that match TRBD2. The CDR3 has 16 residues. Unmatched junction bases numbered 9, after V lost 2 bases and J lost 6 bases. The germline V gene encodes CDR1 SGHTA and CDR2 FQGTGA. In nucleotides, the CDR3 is TGTGCCAGCAGCTTAGCCCAGGGACTAGCGGCTTTCGAGCAGTACTTC. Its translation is CASSLAQGLAAFEQYF. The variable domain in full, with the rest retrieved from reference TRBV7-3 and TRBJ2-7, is GAGVSQTPSNKVTEKGKYVELRCDPISGHTALYWYRQSLGQGPEFLIYFQGTGAADDSGLPNDRFFAVRPEGSVSTLKIQRTERGDSAVYLCASSLAQGLAAFEQYFGPGTRLTVT.

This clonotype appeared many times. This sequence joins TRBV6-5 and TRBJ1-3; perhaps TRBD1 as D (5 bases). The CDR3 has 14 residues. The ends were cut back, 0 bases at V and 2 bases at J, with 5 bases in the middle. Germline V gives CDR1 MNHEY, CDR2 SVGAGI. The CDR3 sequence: CASSYSTAGNTIYF. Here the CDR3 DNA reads TGTGCCAGCAGTTACTCGACAGCTGGAAACACCATATATTTT.

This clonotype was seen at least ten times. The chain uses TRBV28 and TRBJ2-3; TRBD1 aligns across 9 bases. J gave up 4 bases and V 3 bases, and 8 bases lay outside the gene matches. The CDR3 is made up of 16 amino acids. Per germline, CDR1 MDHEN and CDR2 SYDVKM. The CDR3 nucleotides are TGTGCCAGCAGTTTTCCACAGGGGGCACGCGCAGATACGCAGTATTTT. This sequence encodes CASSFPQGARADTQYF. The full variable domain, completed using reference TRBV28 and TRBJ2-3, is DVKVTQSSRYLVKRTGEKVFLECVQDMDHENMFWYRQDPGLGLRLIYFSYDVKMKEKGDIPEGYSVSREKKERFSLILESASTNQTSMYLCASSFPQGARADTQYFGPGTRLTVL.

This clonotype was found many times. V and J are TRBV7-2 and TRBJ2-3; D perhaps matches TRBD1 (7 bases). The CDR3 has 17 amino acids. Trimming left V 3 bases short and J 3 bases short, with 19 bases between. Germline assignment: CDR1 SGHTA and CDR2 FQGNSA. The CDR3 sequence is CASSFGGTAYETDTQYF. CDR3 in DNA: TGTGCCAGCAGCTTTGGCGGGACAGCGTACGAAACAGATACGCAGTATTTT.

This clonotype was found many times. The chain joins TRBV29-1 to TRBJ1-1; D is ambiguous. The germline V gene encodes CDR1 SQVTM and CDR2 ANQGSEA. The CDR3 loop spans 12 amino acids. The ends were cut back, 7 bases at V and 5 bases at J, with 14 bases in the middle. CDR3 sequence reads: CSAGGLQTEAFF. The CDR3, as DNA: TGCAGCGCCGGTGGGCTACAAACTGAAGCTTTCTTT.

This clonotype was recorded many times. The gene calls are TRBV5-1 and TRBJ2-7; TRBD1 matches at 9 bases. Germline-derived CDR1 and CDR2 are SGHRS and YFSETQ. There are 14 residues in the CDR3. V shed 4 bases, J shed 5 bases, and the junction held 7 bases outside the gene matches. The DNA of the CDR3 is TGCGCCAGCAGCACACCGGGACAGGGCCACGAGCAGTACTTC. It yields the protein CASSTPGQGHEQYF.

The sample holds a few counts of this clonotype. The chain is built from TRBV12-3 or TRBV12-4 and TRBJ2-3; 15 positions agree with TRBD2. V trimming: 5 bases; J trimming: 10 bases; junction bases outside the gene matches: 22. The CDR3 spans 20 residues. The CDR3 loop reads CASSPPGTGGTSGRWRAQYF. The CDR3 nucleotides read TGTGCCAGCAGTCCGCCCGGGACAGGGGGGACTAGCGGGAGGTGGAGGGCGCAGTATTTT.

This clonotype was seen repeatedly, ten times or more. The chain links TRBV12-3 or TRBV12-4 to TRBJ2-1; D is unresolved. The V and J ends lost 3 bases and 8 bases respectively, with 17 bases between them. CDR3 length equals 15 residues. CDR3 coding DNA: TGTGCCAGCAGTTTTTGGGGTGAAAAAGTGGATGAGCAGTTCTTC. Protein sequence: CASSFWGEKVDEQFF.

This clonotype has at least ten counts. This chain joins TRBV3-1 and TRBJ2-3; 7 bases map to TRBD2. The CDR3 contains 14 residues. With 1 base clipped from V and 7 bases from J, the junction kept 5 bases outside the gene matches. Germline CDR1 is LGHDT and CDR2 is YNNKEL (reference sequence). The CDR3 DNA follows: TGTGCCAGCAGCCAAGGAGCGGGGTTCAATACGCAGTATTTT. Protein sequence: CASSQGAGFNTQYF.